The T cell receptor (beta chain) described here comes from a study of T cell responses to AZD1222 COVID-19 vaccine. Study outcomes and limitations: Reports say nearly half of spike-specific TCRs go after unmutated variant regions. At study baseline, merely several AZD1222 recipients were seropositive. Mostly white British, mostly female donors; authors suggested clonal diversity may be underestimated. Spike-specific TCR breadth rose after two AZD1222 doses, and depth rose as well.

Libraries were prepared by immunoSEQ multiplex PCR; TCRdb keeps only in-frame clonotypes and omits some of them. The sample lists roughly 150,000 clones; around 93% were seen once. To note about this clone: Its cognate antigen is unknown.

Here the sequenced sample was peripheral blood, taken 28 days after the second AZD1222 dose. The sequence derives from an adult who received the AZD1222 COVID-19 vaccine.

This chain's CDR3 is CVSNWAEDEQFF. The DNA for the CDR3 is TGTGTCTCAAACTGGGCGGAGGATGAGCAGTTCTTC. The rearrangement uses TRBV7-9 and TRBJ2-1; D may be TRBD2 (5 bases). CDR1 SEHNR and CDR2 FQNEAQ come from the germline V gene (reference sequence). CDR3 size: 12 residues.